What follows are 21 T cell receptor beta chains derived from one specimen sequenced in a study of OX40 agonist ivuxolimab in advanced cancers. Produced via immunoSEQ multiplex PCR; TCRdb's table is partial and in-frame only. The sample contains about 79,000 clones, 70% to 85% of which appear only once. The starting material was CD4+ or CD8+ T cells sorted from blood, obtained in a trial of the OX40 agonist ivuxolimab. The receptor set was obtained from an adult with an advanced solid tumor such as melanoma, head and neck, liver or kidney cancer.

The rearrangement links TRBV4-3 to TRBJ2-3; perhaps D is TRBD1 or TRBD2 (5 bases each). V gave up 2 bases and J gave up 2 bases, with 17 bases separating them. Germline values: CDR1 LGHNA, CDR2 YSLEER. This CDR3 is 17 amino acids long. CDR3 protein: CASSQIGDPRITDTQYF. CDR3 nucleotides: TGCGCCAGCAGCCAAATCGGGGACCCTAGGATCACAGATACGCAGTATTTT.

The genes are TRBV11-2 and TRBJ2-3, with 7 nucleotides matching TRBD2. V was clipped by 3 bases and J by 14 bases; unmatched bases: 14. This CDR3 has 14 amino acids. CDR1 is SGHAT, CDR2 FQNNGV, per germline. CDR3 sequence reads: CASSLSLAAISRYF. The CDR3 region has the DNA TGTGCCAGCAGCTTGTCTCTAGCGGCGATTAGCAGGTATTTT. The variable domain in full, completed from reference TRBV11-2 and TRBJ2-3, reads EAGVAQSPRYKIIEKRQSVAFWCNPISGHATLYWYQQILGQGPKLLIQFQNNGVVDDSQLPKDRFSAERLKGVDSTLKIQPAKLEDSAVYLCASSLSLAAISRYFGPGTRLTVL.

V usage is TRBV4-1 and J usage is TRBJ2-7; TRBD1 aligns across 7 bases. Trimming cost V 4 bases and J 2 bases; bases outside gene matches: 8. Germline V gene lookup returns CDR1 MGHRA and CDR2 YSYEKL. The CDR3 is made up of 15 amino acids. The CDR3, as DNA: TGCGCCAGCAGCCGATCAGAACAGGGGCCCTACGAGCAGTACTTC. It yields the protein CASSRSEQGPYEQYF.

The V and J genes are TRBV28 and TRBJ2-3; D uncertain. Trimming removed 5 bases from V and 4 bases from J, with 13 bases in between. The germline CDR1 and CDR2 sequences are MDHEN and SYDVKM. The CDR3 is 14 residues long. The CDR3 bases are TGTGCCAGCAGTCCGACGGATAAACCAGATACGCAGTATTTT. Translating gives CASSPTDKPDTQYF.

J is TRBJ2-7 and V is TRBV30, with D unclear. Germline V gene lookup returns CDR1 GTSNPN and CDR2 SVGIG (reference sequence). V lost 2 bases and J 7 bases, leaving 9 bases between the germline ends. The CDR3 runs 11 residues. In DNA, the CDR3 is TGTGCCTGGAGTCCGCTAGGGGAGCAGTACTTC. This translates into CAWSPLGEQYF.

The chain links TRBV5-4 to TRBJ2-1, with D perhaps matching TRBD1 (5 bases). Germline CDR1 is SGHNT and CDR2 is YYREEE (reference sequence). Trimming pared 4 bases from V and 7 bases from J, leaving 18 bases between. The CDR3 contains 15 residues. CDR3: CASSPLSPGMNEQFF. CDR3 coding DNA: TGTGCCAGCAGCCCCCTTTCCCCAGGGATGAATGAGCAGTTCTTC.

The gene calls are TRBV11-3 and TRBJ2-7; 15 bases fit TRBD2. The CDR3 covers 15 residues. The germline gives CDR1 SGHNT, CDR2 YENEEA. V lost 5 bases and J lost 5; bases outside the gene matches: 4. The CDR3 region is CASSPGLAGGDEQYF. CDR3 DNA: TGTGCCAGCAGCCCGGGACTAGCGGGAGGAGACGAGCAGTACTTC.

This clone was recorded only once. CDR3 region: CATGLATFGEQFF. CDR3 nucleotides: TGTGCCACGGGACTAGCAACTTTTGGAGAGCAGTTCTTC. The V and J genes are TRBV7-9 and TRBJ2-1, with 9 nucleotides matching TRBD2. CDR3 length equals 13 residues. In germline, CDR1 is SEHNR, CDR2 FQNEAQ (reference sequence). V was clipped by 10 bases and J by 10 bases; unmatched bases: 11.

The CDR3 nucleotides are TGTGCCAGCAAGGGGCTGGAGCAGTTCTTC. This gives the protein CASKGLEQFF. J is TRBJ2-1 and V is TRBV25-1; D is possibly TRBD1 (5 bases). V was shortened by 7 bases and J by 10 bases, with 8 bases between the two germline ends. Germline assignment: CDR1 MGHDK and CDR2 SYGVNS. The CDR3 runs 10 residues.

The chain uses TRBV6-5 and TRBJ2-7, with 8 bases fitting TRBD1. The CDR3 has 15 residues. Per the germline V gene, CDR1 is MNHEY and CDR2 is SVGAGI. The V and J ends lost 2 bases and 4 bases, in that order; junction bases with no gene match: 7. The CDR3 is CASSYDLTGAYEQYF. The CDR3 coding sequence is TGTGCCAGCAGTTACGACCTGACAGGGGCATACGAGCAGTACTTC.

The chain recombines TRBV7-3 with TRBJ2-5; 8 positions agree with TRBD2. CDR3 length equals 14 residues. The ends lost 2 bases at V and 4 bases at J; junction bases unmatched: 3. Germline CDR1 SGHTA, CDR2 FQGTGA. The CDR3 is CASSLELAGETQYF. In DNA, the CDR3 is TGTGCCAGCAGCTTAGAGCTAGCGGGAGAGACCCAGTACTTC. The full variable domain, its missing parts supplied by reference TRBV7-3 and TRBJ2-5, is GAGVSQTPSNKVTEKGKYVELRCDPISGHTALYWYRQSLGQGPEFLIYFQGTGAADDSGLPNDRFFAVRPEGSVSTLKIQRTERGDSAVYLCASSLELAGETQYFGPGTRLLVL.

This CDR3 is CASSEGTLLGEQYF. CDR3 nucleotide sequence: TGTGCCAGCAGTGAAGGTACCCTTTTGGGCGAGCAGTACTTC. The V call is TRBV25-1, the J call TRBJ2-7; the D is unclear. This CDR3 region has 14 residues. V was cut by 2 bases and J by 6 bases, with 14 bases left in between. Germline V gene lookup returns CDR1 MGHDK and CDR2 SYGVNS.

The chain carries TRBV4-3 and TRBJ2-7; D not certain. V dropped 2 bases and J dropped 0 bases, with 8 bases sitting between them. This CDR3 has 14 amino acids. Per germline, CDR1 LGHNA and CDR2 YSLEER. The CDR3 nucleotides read TGCGCCAGCAGCCAAACGGGTCTCTCCTACGAGCAGTACTTC. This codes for CASSQTGLSYEQYF.

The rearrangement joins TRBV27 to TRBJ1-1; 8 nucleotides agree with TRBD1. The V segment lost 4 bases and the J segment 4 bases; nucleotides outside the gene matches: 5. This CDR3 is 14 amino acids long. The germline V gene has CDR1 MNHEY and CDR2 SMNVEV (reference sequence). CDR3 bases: TGTGCCAGCAGTTCAGACAGGGGTGGCACTGAAGCTTTCTTT. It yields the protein CASSSDRGGTEAFF.

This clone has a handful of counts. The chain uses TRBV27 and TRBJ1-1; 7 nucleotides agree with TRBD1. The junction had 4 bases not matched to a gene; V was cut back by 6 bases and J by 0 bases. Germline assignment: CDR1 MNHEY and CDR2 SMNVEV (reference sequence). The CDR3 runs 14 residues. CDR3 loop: CASRGGYVNTEAFF. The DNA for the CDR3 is TGTGCCAGCAGAGGGGGCTACGTGAACACTGAAGCTTTCTTT.

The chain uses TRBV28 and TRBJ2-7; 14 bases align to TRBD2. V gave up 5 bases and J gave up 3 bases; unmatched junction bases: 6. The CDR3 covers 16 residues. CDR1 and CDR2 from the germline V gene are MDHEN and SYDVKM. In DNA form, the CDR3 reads TGTGCCAGCAGTAACTCGGGACTAGCGGGGGTCTACGAGCAGTACTTC. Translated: CASSNSGLAGVYEQYF.

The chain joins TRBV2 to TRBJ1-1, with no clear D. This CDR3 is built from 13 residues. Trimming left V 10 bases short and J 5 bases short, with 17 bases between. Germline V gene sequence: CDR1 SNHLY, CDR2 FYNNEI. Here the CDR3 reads CATSRGLATEAFF. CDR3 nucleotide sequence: TGTGCCACTTCCCGGGGATTAGCAACTGAAGCTTTCTTT. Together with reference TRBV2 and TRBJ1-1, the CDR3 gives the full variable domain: EPEVTQTPSHQVTQMGQEVILRCVPISNHLYFYWYRQILGQKVEFLVSFYNNEISEKSEIFDDQFSVERPDGSNFTLKIRSTKLEDSAMYFCATSRGLATEAFFGQGTRLTVV.

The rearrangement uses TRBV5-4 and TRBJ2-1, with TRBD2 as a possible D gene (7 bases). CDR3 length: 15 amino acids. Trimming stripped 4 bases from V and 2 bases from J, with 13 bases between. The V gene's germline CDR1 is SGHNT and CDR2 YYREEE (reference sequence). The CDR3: CASSPKGGAYNEQFF. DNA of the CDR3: TGTGCCAGCAGCCCCAAGGGGGGGGCCTACAATGAGCAGTTCTTC.

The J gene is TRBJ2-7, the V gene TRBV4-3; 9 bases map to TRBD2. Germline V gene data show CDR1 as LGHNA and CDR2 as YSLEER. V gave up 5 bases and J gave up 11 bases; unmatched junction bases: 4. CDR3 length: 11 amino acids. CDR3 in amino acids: CASSSSGMKYF. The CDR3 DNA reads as TGCGCCAGCAGCTCTAGCGGGATGAAGTACTTC.

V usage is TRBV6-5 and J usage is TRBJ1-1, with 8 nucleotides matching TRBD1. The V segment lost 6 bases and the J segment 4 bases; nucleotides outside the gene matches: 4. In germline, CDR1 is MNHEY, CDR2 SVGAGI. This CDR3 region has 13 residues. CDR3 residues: CASRDRATTEAFF. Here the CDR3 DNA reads TGTGCCAGCAGGGACAGGGCGACCACTGAAGCTTTCTTT.

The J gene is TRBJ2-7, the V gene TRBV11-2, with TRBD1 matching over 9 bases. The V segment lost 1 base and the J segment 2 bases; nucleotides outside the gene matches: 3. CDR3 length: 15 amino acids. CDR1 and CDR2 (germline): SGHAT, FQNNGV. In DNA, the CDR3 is TGTGCCAGCAGCTTAGTTTGGACAGGGGCCTACGAGCAGTACTTC. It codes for CASSLVWTGAYEQYF.